These 9 T cell receptor beta chains originate from one sample sequenced in a study of Graves' ophthalmopathy and Graves' hyperthyroidism (dated by TCRdb to 2016 to 2019). Sequencing relied on an Illumina HiSeq 2000. For repertoire sequencing, the TCR beta CDR3 regions were amplified from RNA transcripts. HTBI primers and the Qiagen OneStep RT-PCR kit were used in a first-round RT-PCR, which was followed by a second-round multiplex PCR, size selection and purification. The raw public reads went through TCRdb reprocessing: fastp at Q25, MiXCR clone calling, in-frame beta chains kept. Duplicate CDR3 protein sequences are folded into a single record with the most common DNA and genes. This sample gives hundreds of thousands of distinct CDR3 sequences in total; roughly 41% of them show up just once. The leading ten clones occupy over 2.5% of the sample. The sequenced material came from peripheral blood. Receptor source: an adult man with Graves' ophthalmopathy.

This clonotype has ten or more counts. The gene calls are TRBV25-1 and TRBJ2-7; D is unclear. CDR3 length: 15 amino acids. Germline V gene data show CDR1 as MGHDK and CDR2 as SYGVNS. With 1 base removed from V and 3 bases from J, the gap between germline ends came to 13 bases. CDR3 DNA sequence: TGTGCCAGCAGTGAATGGACGGGTCCCAGCTACGAGCAGTACTTC. This gives the protein CASSEWTGPSYEQYF.

The chain combines TRBV7-9 with TRBJ1-5; 9 bases match TRBD1. Germline V gene lookup returns CDR1 SEHNR and CDR2 FQNEAQ (reference sequence). CDR3 length: 15 amino acids. Unmatched junction bases numbered 6, after V lost 5 bases and J lost 4 bases. CDR3 region: CASSTGTGQNQPQHF. The CDR3 DNA reads TGTGCCAGCAGCACCGGGACAGGGCAGAATCAGCCCCAGCATTTT.

Many counts were recorded for this clonotype. The V and J genes are TRBV5-8 and TRBJ1-6; tentative D call: TRBD1 (5 bases). Germline values: CDR1 SGHTS, CDR2 YDEGEE. Trimming removed 1 base at V and 15 bases at J, with 17 bases between. The CDR3 is made up of 14 amino acids. The CDR3: CASSLPGTDSLLHF. The CDR3 DNA reads TGTGCCAGCAGCTTGCCTGGGACGGACTCTCTCCTCCACTTT.

The rearrangement links TRBV29-1 to TRBJ1-3; 9 bases align to TRBD1. Trimming took 6 bases from V and 6 from J; bases not matched to a gene: 9. Germline CDR1 is SQVTM and CDR2 is ANQGSEA. There are 14 residues in the CDR3. Here the CDR3 reads CSVAITGGENTIYF. CDR3 bases: TGCAGCGTCGCAATAACAGGGGGCGAAAACACCATATATTTT.

This clonotype was observed a handful of times. The rearrangement links TRBV19 to TRBJ2-7; no reliable D call. Trimming removed 2 bases from V and 2 bases from J, with 7 bases in between. Germline V gene lookup returns CDR1 LNHDA and CDR2 SQIVND (reference sequence). The CDR3 sequence is 13 residues long. The CDR3 coding sequence is TGTGCCAGTAGTATAACAACAGCCTACGAGCAGTACTTC. This codes for CASSITTAYEQYF. The full variable domain, completed using reference TRBV19 and TRBJ2-7, is DGGITQSPKYLFRKEGQNVTLSCEQNLNHDAMYWYRQDPGQGLRLIYYSQIVNDFQKGDIAEGYSVSREKKESFPLTVTSAQKNPTAFYLCASSITTAYEQYFGPGTRLTVT.

This clonotype was detected ten times or more. V usage is TRBV9 and J usage is TRBJ1-2; D gene ambiguous. Germline CDR1 SGDLS, CDR2 YYNGEE. Trimming took 4 bases from V and 1 from J, leaving 14 bases between them. This CDR3 is 15 amino acids long. The CDR3 coding sequence is TGTGCCAGCAGCCCCTTAGGTGAAATTAACTATGGCTACACCTTC. Protein sequence: CASSPLGEINYGYTF.

V usage is TRBV15 and J usage is TRBJ2-3; D possibly corresponds to TRBD2 (5 bases). In germline, CDR1 is LNHNV, CDR2 YYDKDF (reference sequence). Trimming pared 0 bases from V and 4 bases from J, leaving 8 bases between. This CDR3 contains 14 residues. The CDR3 loop is CATSRDLAADTQYF. DNA of the CDR3: TGTGCCACCAGCAGAGATCTAGCAGCAGATACGCAGTATTTT.

CDR3: CASSLNDRGRETQYF. DNA of the CDR3: TGTGCCAGCAGCTTAAATGACAGGGGTAGAGAGACCCAGTACTTC. The chain uses TRBV7-3 and TRBJ2-5, with 8 bases matching TRBD1. The CDR3 is 15 amino acids. The trim removed 1 base at V and 4 bases at J, leaving 5 bases unmatched. From germline, CDR1 is SGHTA and CDR2 FQGTGA.

The table lists this clonotype with many counts. The rearrangement links TRBV7-6 to TRBJ2-7, with 11 bases identical to TRBD1. Germline trimming cut 5 bases from V and 6 bases from J; bases unmatched to any gene: 9. CDR1 is SGHVS and CDR2 is FNYEAQ in the germline V gene. There are 15 residues in the CDR3. As DNA, the CDR3 is TGTGCCAGCAGCCGAACCGGACAGGGGGCTATCGAGCAGTACTTC. Its translation is CASSRTGQGAIEQYF.